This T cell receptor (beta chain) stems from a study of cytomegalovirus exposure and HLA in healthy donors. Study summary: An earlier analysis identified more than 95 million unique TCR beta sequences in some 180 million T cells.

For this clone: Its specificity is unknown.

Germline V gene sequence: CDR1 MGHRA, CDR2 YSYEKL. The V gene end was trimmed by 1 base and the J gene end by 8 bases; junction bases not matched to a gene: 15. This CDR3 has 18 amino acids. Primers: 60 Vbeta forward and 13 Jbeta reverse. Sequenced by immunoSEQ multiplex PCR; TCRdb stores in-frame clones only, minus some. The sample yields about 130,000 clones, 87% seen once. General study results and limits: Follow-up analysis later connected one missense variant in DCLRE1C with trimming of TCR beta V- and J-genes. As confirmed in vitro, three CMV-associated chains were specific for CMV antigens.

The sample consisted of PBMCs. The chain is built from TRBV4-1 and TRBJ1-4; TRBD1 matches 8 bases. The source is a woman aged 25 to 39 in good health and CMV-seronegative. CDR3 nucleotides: TGCGCCAGCAGCCAAGGAGGGCTGCTTGGACAGGGAAGAGAAAAACTGTTTTTT. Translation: CASSQGGLLGQGREKLFF.